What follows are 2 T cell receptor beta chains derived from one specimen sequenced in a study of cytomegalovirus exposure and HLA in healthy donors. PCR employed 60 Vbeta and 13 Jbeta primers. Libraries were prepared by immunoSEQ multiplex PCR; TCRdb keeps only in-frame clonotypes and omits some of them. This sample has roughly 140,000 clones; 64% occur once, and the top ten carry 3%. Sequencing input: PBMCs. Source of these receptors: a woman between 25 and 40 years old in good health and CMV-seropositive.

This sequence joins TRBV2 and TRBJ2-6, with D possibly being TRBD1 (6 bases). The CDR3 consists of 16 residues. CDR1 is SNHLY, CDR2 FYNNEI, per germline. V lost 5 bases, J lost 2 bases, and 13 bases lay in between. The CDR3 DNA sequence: TGTGCCAGCAGTATTACAGGGATTCCTGGGGCCAACGTCCTGACTTTC. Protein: CASSITGIPGANVLTF.

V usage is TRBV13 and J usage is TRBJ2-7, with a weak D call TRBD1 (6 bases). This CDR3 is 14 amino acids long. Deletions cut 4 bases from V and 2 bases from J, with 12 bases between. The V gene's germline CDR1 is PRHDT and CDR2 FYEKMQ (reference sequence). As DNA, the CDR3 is TGTGCCAGCAGCTCACAGGGATTCACCTACGAGCAGTACTTC. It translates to CASSSQGFTYEQYF.